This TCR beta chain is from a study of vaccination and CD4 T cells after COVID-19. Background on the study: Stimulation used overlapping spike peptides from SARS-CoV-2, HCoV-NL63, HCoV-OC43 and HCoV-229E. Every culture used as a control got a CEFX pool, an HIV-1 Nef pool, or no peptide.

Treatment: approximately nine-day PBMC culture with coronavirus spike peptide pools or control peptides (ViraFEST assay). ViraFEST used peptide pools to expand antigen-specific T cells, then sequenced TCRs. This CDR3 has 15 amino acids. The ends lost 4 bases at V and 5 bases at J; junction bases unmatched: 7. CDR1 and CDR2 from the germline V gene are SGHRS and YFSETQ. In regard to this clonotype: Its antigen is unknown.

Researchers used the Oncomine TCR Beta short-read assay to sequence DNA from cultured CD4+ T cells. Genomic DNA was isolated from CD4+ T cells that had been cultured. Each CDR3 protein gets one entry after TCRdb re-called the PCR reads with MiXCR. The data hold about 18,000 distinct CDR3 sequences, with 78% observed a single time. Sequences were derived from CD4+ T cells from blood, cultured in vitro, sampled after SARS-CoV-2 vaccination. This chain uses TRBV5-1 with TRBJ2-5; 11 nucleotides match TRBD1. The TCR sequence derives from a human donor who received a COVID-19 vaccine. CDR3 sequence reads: CASSGTGGFRETQYF. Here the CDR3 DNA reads TGCGCCAGCAGCGGGACAGGGGGGTTTCGGGAGACCCAGTACTTC.